The 2 T cell receptor beta chains listed next were all sequenced from one sample in a study of control samples from healthy donors and cancer patients. Repertoires were generated with immunoSEQ multiplex PCR, while TCRdb's copy carries only in-frame clones and drops some. The sample carries about 160,000 clones, 70% to 90% recorded once. Specimen: blood. These receptor sequences come from a man aged 30 to 45 in good health.

The rearrangement links TRBV5-1 to TRBJ2-2, with TRBD1 matching 7 bases. The CDR3 sequence is 18 residues long. V gave up 2 bases and J gave up 1 base; unmatched junction bases: 11. Germline loops: CDR1 SGHRS, CDR2 YFSETQ. The CDR3 region has the DNA TGCGCCAGCAGCTTTTTACAGGGGTATGGAGAGAACACCGGGGAGCTGTTTTTT. Its protein is CASSFLQGYGENTGELFF.

This chain uses TRBV4-3 with TRBJ2-1; 8 nucleotides agree with TRBD2. V lost 1 base, J lost 8 bases, and 4 bases stayed unmatched. The CDR3 extends over 14 amino acids. CDR1 and CDR2 from the germline V gene are LGHNA and YSLEER. The CDR3 here is CASSQGRRGDEQFF. The DNA of the CDR3 is TGCGCCAGCAGCCAAGGACGGCGGGGGGATGAGCAGTTCTTC.